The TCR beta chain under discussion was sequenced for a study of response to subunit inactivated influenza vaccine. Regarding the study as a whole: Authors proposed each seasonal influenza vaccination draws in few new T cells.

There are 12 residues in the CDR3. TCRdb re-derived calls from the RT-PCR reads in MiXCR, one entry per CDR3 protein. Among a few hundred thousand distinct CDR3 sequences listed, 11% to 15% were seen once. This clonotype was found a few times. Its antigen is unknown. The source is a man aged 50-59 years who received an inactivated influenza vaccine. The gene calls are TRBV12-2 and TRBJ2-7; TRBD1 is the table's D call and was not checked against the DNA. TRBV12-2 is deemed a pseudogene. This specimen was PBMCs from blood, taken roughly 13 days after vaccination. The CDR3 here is CASRLTGQGPYF. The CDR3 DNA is TGTGCAAGTCGCTTAACGGGACAGGGTCCGTACTTC.